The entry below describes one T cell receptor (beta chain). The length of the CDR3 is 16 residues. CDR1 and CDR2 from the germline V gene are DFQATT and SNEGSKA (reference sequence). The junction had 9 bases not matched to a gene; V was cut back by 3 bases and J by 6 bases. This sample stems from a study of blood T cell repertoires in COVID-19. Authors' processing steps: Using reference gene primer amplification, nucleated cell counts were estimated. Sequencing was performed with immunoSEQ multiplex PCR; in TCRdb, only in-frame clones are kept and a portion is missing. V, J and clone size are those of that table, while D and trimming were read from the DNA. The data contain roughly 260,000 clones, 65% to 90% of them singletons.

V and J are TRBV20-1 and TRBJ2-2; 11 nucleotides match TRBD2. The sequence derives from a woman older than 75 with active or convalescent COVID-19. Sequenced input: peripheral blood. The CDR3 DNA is TGCAGTGCTAGTATGACTAGCGGGGCCTTGGCCGGGGAGCTGTTTTTT. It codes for CSASMTSGALAGELFF.